A selection of T cell receptor beta chains follows, all from one sample in a study of cytomegalovirus exposure and HLA in healthy donors. Measured with immunoSEQ multiplex PCR; TCRdb has only the in-frame clones, and not every one. The top ten clones hold almost 1.5% of a sample with 120,000 or so clones, more than 75% of them seen once. The sequencing sample was made of PBMCs. These receptors all come from a woman in her twenties or thirties in good health and CMV-seropositive. CDR3s include the opening cysteine and the closing phenylalanine or tryptophan.

TRBV4-1	TRBJ1-1	CASSQVRGGGMNTEAFF
TRBV4-3	TRBJ2-7	CASSQASGGSGTYEQYF
TRBV18	TRBJ1-2	CASSPISGTGRNYGYTF
TRBV27	TRBJ2-4	CASSLKGLAVNIQYF
TRBV27	TRBJ2-4	CASSLLAGGPINIQYF
TRBV18	TRBJ1-3	CASSLGQGSGNTIYF
TRBV10-3	TRBJ2-7	CAISELWRASGSSGSYEQYF
TRBV20-1	TRBJ2-2	CSASGKGELFF
TRBV28	TRBJ2-7	CASGAGDLYEQYF
TRBV9	TRBJ2-3	CASSVGDSTDTQYF
TRBV5-4	TRBJ2-5	CASSRAGTQYF
TRBV4-2	TRBJ2-7	CASSRRAGGGVDEQYF
TRBV6-1	TRBJ2-7	CASGGGQGLHEQYF
TRBV10-2	TRBJ2-1	CASSEIGGSRNEQFF
TRBV5-4	TRBJ1-1	CASSFVGQNTEAFF
TRBV5-1	TRBJ2-5	CASSLALGGPGQETQYF
TRBV28	TRBJ2-1	CASSSAGEGRNEQFF
TRBV5-6	TRBJ2-1	CASSLRDNEQFF
TRBV4-3	TRBJ2-7	CASSPAGSRDEQYF
TRBV7-9	TRBJ1-2	CASSFGTGNYGYTF
TRBV7-2	TRBJ2-5	CASSLRGGEETQYF
TRBV2	TRBJ1-2	CASRDLREGAWGYTF
TRBV19	TRBJ2-7	CASSIGTSGYEQYF
TRBV10-3	TRBJ1-2	CAIRTALNLNYGYTF
TRBV7-2	TRBJ1-3	CASSSPGLERGNTIYF
TRBV5-1	TRBJ2-5	CASSTALAPGETQYF
TRBV9	TRBJ1-2	CASSGRQGVNYGYTF
TRBV11-2	TRBJ2-7	CASSLGPGGRYEQYF
TRBV2	TRBJ2-5	CASRDRGETQYF